The rows below give T cell receptor beta chains drawn from one sample of a study of PD-1 blockade in classical Hodgkin lymphoma. Produced via immunoSEQ multiplex PCR; TCRdb's table is partial and in-frame only. The sample includes around 18,000 clones, around 70% of them seen just once. The sample was CD4+ T cells from blood, taken before the fourth cycle of nivolumab. The receptor set was obtained from a human donor with classical Hodgkin lymphoma. Both conserved end residues are part of each CDR3. Fields, in order: clone size, D gene, CDR3 length, J gene, V gene, CDR3 DNA, CDR3 protein. A D gene is named only where the DNA matches it firmly. Some rows mark clone size as missing; the rest say once, few, many or name a class of expanded clone.

NA,NA,13,TRBJ1-5,TRBV19,TGTGCCAGTACCGTGACAGGCCAGCAGCCCCAGCATTTT,CASTVTGQQPQHF
NA,NA,13,TRBJ2-2,TRBV10-3,TGTGCCATCAGTGAAACAGGGACCGGGGAGCTGTTTTTT,CAISETGTGELFF
NA,TRBD2,16,TRBJ2-5,TRBV11-2,TGTGCCAGCAGCTTAGTTCGACTAAGCGGGAGAGAGACCCAGTACTTC,CASSLVRLSGRETQYF
NA,NA,13,TRBJ1-1,TRBV7-3,TGTGCCAGCAGCTCAAACAGGGACACTGAAGCTTTCTTT,CASSSNRDTEAFF
few,TRBD1,12,TRBJ2-1,TRBV10-2,TGCGCCAGCTCTACAGGGGGCGGGGGGCAGTTCTTC,CASSTGGGGQFF
NA,TRBD1,16,TRBJ1-6,TRBV5-4,TGTGCCAGCAGCTTGGCAGGGGGCATCTATAATTCACCCCTCCACTTT,CASSLAGGIYNSPLHF
NA,NA,15,TRBJ1-6,TRBV6-5,TGTGCCAGCAAAAGCGAAACCCAATATAATTCACCCCTCCACTTT,CASKSETQYNSPLHF
NA,NA,14,TRBJ1-5,TRBV15,TGTGCCACCAGCAGAGATTTCAGCAATCAGCCCCAGCATTTT,CATSRDFSNQPQHF
NA,NA,14,TRBJ1-2,TRBV4-2,TGTGCCAGCAGCCACCTGGGACATAACTATGGCTACACCTTC,CASSHLGHNYGYTF
NA,NA,15,TRBJ2-2,TRBV19,TGTGCCAGTAGTATGCAGGGCTCGAACACCGGGGAGCTGTTTTTT,CASSMQGSNTGELFF
NA,TRBD1,14,TRBJ2-2,TRBV2,TGTGCCACCACCGGGACAGGGAACACCGGGGAGCTGTTTTTT,CATTGTGNTGELFF
few,NA,15,TRBJ1-5,TRBV2,TGTGCCAGCAGTGTGGGGCAGGGTAGCAATCAGCCCCAGCATTTT,CASSVGQGSNQPQHF
NA,NA,14,TRBJ2-2,TRBV7-2,TGTGCCAGCAGCTTAGCGGCAGGGCCCGGGGAGCTGTTTTTT,CASSLAAGPGELFF
NA,TRBD1,16,TRBJ2-2,TRBV9,TGTGCCAGCAGCGTTAGAGCGACAGGGTGGACCGGGGAGCTGTTTTTT,CASSVRATGWTGELFF
NA,NA,15,TRBJ2-7,TRBV9,TGTGCCAGCAGCGTAGGTCAAGGACAGAGCTACGAGCAGTACTTC,CASSVGQGQSYEQYF
NA,TRBD1,14,TRBJ2-1,TRBV5-4,TGTGCCAGCAGGGGGACAGGGGCCTACAATGAGCAGTTCTTC,CASRGTGAYNEQFF
NA,TRBD1,16,TRBJ1-5,TRBV18,TGTGCCAGCTCACCAGAAAACAACAGGGGGCTCCAGCCCCAGCATTTT,CASSPENNRGLQPQHF
few,NA,13,TRBJ1-1,TRBV15,TGTGCCACCAGCGACGGGTTTAACACTGAAGCTTTCTTT,CATSDGFNTEAFF
NA,NA,12,TRBJ2-7,TRBV2,TGTGCCAGCAGTTCCCGGGTTTACGAGCAGTACTTC,CASSSRVYEQYF
NA,TRBD1,13,TRBJ2-1,TRBV29-1,TGCAGCGGCATACGGGACAGCTACAATGAGCAGTTCTTC,CSGIRDSYNEQFF
NA,NA,14,TRBJ2-5,TRBV18,TGTGCCAGCTCAAGCCGGGACACCCAAGAGACCCAGTACTTC,CASSSRDTQETQYF
NA,TRBD2,18,TRBJ2-1,TRBV6-1,TGTGCCAGCAGTGAAGCTTTAATCGGGAGGAATTACAATGTCGAGCAGTTCTTC,CASSEALIGRNYNVEQFF
NA,NA,16,TRBJ2-3,TRBV19,TGTGCCAGTAGTATAGGTGGACTGGGGGGCACAGATACGCAGTATTTT,CASSIGGLGGTDTQYF
NA,NA,15,TRBJ2-7,TRBV7-2,TGTGCCAGCAGCCCTGGAGGAGGGGGCATCTACGAGCAGTACTTC,CASSPGGGGIYEQYF
NA,NA,18,TRBJ2-1,TRBV5-1,TGCGCCAGCAGCTTGGCCGGACGCCCGGGGACCTCCTACAATGAGCAGTTCTTC,CASSLAGRPGTSYNEQFF
NA,NA,20,TRBJ2-6,TRBV12-2,TGTGCAAGTCGCTTAGCGGGTCCGACAGTCCAAAGAACTGGGGCCAACGTCCTGACTTTC,CASRLAGPTVQRTGANVLTF
few,NA,14,TRBJ1-2,TRBV21-1,TGTGCCAGCAGCAAAGTGGCCAGGAGCTATGGCTACACCTTC,CASSKVARSYGYTF
NA,TRBD2,14,TRBJ2-1,TRBV9,TGTGCCAGCAGCTCTAGCGGGAGCAGCAATGAGCAGTTCTTC,CASSSSGSSNEQFF
NA,NA,15,TRBJ1-6,TRBV5-6,TGTGCCAGCAGCTTGGGAGGGAGCTATTATTCACCCCTCCACTTT,CASSLGGSYYSPLHF
few,NA,15,TRBJ1-5,TRBV7-2,TGTGCCAGCAGCTTAGGGCATAGCGGCAATCAGCCCCAGCATTTT,CASSLGHSGNQPQHF
NA,TRBD1,15,TRBJ2-3,TRBV28,TGTGCCAGCAGTTTATTTCAGGGGGCGTCAGATACGCAGTATTTT,CASSLFQGASDTQYF
NA,TRBD1,13,TRBJ1-2,TRBV13,TGTGCCAGCAGCCGACAGGGTCGCTATGGCTACACCTTC,CASSRQGRYGYTF
NA,NA,13,TRBJ1-2,TRBV2,TGTGCCAGCAGTGAACAGGGAAACTATGGCTACACCTTC,CASSEQGNYGYTF
NA,NA,12,TRBJ2-5,TRBV6-5,TGTGCCAGCAGGGGAAGTGGGGAGACCCAGTACTTC,CASRGSGETQYF
NA,TRBD2,18,TRBJ2-1,TRBV11-2,TGTGCCAGCAGCTTAGAAGCACTAGCGTTTAGCTCCTACAATGAGCAGTTCTTC,CASSLEALAFSSYNEQFF
NA,NA,13,TRBJ1-2,TRBV2,TGTGCCAGCAGTGAGAGGGGGAGGGGTGGCTACACCTTC,CASSERGRGGYTF
once,NA,14,TRBJ2-5,TRBV10-3,TGTGCCACCAGCACCTCCGGACAGAAAGAGACCCAGTACTTC,CATSTSGQKETQYF
NA,NA,13,TRBJ2-1,TRBV5-5,TGTGCCAGCAGCTTGCCGGGGAAGGATGAGCAGTTCTTC,CASSLPGKDEQFF
NA,TRBD1,14,TRBJ2-7,TRBV13,TGTGCCAGCAGCCGGGGACAGTTCTCCTACGAGCAGTACTTC,CASSRGQFSYEQYF
NA,NA,13,TRBJ1-2,TRBV5-4,TGTGCCAGCAGCTTAGGTTATAACTATGGCTACACCTTC,CASSLGYNYGYTF
once,TRBD1,12,TRBJ1-1,TRBV13,TGTGCCAGCAGACGTGACAGGGAGGCAGCTTTCTTT,CASRRDREAAFF
NA,TRBD1,14,TRBJ2-7,TRBV5-5,TGTGCCAGCAGCCGGACAGGTACTAATGGCGAGCAGTACTTC,CASSRTGTNGEQYF
NA,NA,16,TRBJ2-5,TRBV19,TGTGCCAGTAGTATAGTGTGGGGGATCTCTCAAGAGACCCAGTACTTC,CASSIVWGISQETQYF
NA,TRBD1,14,TRBJ1-6,TRBV7-2,TGTGCCAGCAGCCCGACAGGGGGGTACTCACCCCTCCACTTT,CASSPTGGYSPLHF
NA,TRBD2,13,TRBJ2-1,TRBV7-9,TGTGCCAGCAGCTTAGCGGAGCGGGGGGAGCAGTTCTTC,CASSLAERGEQFF
NA,NA,14,TRBJ1-1,TRBV7-8,TGTGCCAGCAGCTTAGTCCCGGCAGGCACTGAAGCTTTCTTT,CASSLVPAGTEAFF
NA,TRBD1,15,TRBJ1-2,TRBV7-9,TGTGCCAGCAGCTCCTACCCGGACAGGGCCTATGGCTACACCTTC,CASSSYPDRAYGYTF
NA,NA,15,TRBJ2-7,TRBV5-8,TGTGCCAGCTATGGTGTTGGGGCCGGCGCTGACGAGCAGTACTTC,CASYGVGAGADEQYF
NA,TRBD1,14,TRBJ2-7,TRBV14,TGTGCCAGCAGCCGCGGACAGGGACCCTACGAGCAGTACTTC,CASSRGQGPYEQYF
NA,TRBD2,13,TRBJ2-3,TRBV11-2,TGTGCCGTAGCGGGAGGTATCACAGATACGCAGTATTTT,CAVAGGITDTQYF
NA,NA,12,TRBJ1-5,TRBV29-1,TGCAGCGTTGGGAACGGAAATCAGCCCCAGCATTTT,CSVGNGNQPQHF
NA,NA,14,TRBJ1-1,TRBV6-1,TGTGCCAGCAACGAGGTTTGGGCGGACACTGAAGCTTTCTTT,CASNEVWADTEAFF
NA,NA,16,TRBJ1-2,TRBV30,TGTGCCTGGAGTCTCTATTTAAAGGGGGGGAGTGTTGGCTACACCTTC,CAWSLYLKGGSVGYTF
NA,NA,11,TRBJ2-2,TRBV7-3,TGTGCCAGCAGCTTATCCGGGGAGCTGTTTTTT,CASSLSGELFF
NA,NA,15,TRBJ1-1,TRBV21-1,TGTGCCAGCAGCAAATGGTCCACCGGGAACACTGAAGCTTTCTTT,CASSKWSTGNTEAFF
NA,TRBD2,15,TRBJ2-3,TRBV7-2,TGTGCCAGCAGTAACTACCTAGCGGGTCGAGATACGCAGTATTTT,CASSNYLAGRDTQYF
NA,TRBD2,16,TRBJ2-2,TRBV7-2,TGTGCCAGCAGCTTAACGGGACTAGCGAACACCGGGGAGCTGTTTTTT,CASSLTGLANTGELFF